A single sample gave rise to the 24 T cell receptor beta chains below, sequenced in a study of CD8+CD57+ T cells in acquired aplastic anemia. Researchers used genomic DNA as the template to profile TCR beta VDJ and CDR3. TCRdb re-called the reads with MiXCR, one entry per CDR3 protein. The table lists about 190,000 distinct CDR3 sequences, around 59% of them singletons. Sequences were obtained from sorted CD4+, CD8+, or CD8+CD57+ T cells (not recorded which) from PBMCs. Receptors originate from a human donor in good health, serving as a control.

The CDR3 region has the DNA TGCGCCAGCAGTAGACTAGCGGGGTACGTTTTTGTTTACAATGAGCAGTTCTTC. This sequence encodes CASSRLAGYVFVYNEQFF. This chain connects TRBV10-2 to TRBJ2-1; 11 nucleotides match TRBD2. V dropped 5 bases and J dropped 4; count of bases not matched to a gene: 13. Germline CDR1 is WSHSY and CDR2 is SAAADI. The CDR3 runs to 18 residues.

The chain links TRBV10-1 to TRBJ1-5; D may be TRBD1 (5 bases). Per the germline V gene, CDR1 is WNHNN and CDR2 is SYGVQD (reference sequence). This CDR3 is built from 16 residues. Deletions cut 3 bases from V and 2 bases from J, with 14 bases between. The CDR3, as DNA: TGCGCCAGCAGTGACCCGACAGTGCCTGGCAATCAGCCCCAGCATTTT. Translated, it gives CASSDPTVPGNQPQHF.

This clonotype was counted ten times or more. J is TRBJ2-3 and V is TRBV20-1; tentative D call: TRBD1 (6 bases). Germline CDR1 and CDR2: DFQATT and SNEGSKA (reference sequence). This CDR3 is 14 amino acids long. Trimming removed 1 base at V and 2 bases at J, with 10 bases between. The CDR3 sequence is CSARAGATTDTQYF. CDR3 DNA sequence: TGCAGTGCTAGAGCAGGGGCAACCACAGATACGCAGTATTTT.

The sample holds a few counts of this clonotype. A much larger clonotype is one base distant, so this may be a read error. The rearrangement joins TRBV12-3 or TRBV12-4 to TRBJ1-2, with 7 bases matching TRBD1. The CDR3 sequence is 14 residues long. The CDR3 region has the DNA TGTGCCAGCAGGCCTGGGACAGCGGGCTATGGCCACACCTTC. Amino acid sequence: CASRPGTAGYGHTF.

The chain combines TRBV7-2 with TRBJ2-3; no firm D call. There are 12 residues in the CDR3. Trimming removed 5 bases from V and 8 bases from J, with 11 bases in between. From germline, CDR1 is SGHTA and CDR2 FQGNSA. The CDR3 loop is CASSQPLGTQYF. In nucleotides, the CDR3 is TGTGCCAGCAGCCAACCCCTAGGTACGCAGTATTTT.

This clonotype has just a few counts. This rearrangement joins TRBV7-8 to TRBJ2-3, with TRBD2 identical over 8 bases. Germline-derived CDR1 and CDR2 are SGHVS and FQNEAQ. V was pared by 5 bases and J by 1 base, with 20 bases of the junction left unmatched. The CDR3 is 20 residues long. The DNA of the CDR3 is TGTGCCAGCAGCCCTACGTTCGAGCGGGGGACCCTCGGGGGCACAGATACGCAGTATTTT. This translates into CASSPTFERGTLGGTDTQYF.

Ten or more counts support this clonotype. V is TRBV12-3 or TRBV12-4 and J is TRBJ1-6; the match to TRBD1 covers 7 bases. This CDR3 comprises 15 residues. The junction had 7 bases not matched to a gene; V was cut back by 6 bases and J by 5 bases. The CDR3 spells CASRTGLGDNSPLHF. The CDR3 DNA is TGTGCCAGCAGGACAGGGCTGGGTGATAATTCACCCCTCCACTTT.

The chain links TRBV20-1 to TRBJ2-1, with a tentative D call TRBD2 (5 bases). In germline, CDR1 is DFQATT, CDR2 SNEGSKA (reference sequence). This CDR3 is built from 15 residues. The germline V and J ends were trimmed by 6 bases and 4 bases, with 19 bases remaining between them. CDR3 sequence reads: CSALGLNERYNEQFF. The CDR3 DNA reads as TGCAGTGCCCTAGGACTCAACGAGCGATACAATGAGCAGTTCTTC.

The chain has TRBV20-1 and TRBJ2-5; 12 nucleotides match TRBD1. Trimming removed 3 bases from V and 3 bases from J; junction bases left unmatched: 8. CDR1 and CDR2 (germline): DFQATT, SNEGSKA (reference sequence). CDR3 length: 16 amino acids. CDR3 sequence reads: CSARGGTGGDEETQYF. CDR3 nucleotide sequence: TGCAGTGCTAGGGGGGGGACAGGGGGCGACGAAGAGACCCAGTACTTC.

At least ten counts were recorded for this clonotype. The chain carries TRBV5-1 and TRBJ2-3; D may be TRBD1 or TRBD2 (7 bases each). CDR1 and CDR2 from the germline V gene are SGHRS and YFSETQ. This CDR3 comprises 15 residues. V was clipped by 0 bases and J by 6 bases, with 14 bases between them. The DNA for the CDR3 is TGCGCCAGCAGCTTGGAGGCAGGGGGAGGGGATACGCAGTATTTT. The encoded protein is CASSLEAGGGDTQYF.

The V and J genes are TRBV24-1 and TRBJ1-2; no clear D. CDR1 is KGHDR, CDR2 SFDVKD, per germline. The V gene lost 0 bases and the J gene lost 4 bases, with 8 bases spanning the gap. The CDR3 spans 14 residues. CDR3 DNA: TGTGCCACCAGTGATTTGACGCTAGTCTATGGCTACACCTTC. It specifies CATSDLTLVYGYTF.

This clonotype came up once. This rearrangement joins TRBV29-1 to TRBJ1-1; possibly TRBD1 for D (5 bases). Germline CDR1 is SQVTM and CDR2 is ANQGSEA. The CDR3 is 11 residues long. Trimming shortened V by 4 bases and J by 8 bases, and 11 bases separated the two germline ends. The CDR3 DNA sequence: TGCAGCGTTGCTGGACAAGCCGAAGCTTTCTTT. Translated, it gives CSVAGQAEAFF.

The chain joins TRBV25-1 to TRBJ2-3; D is unclear. Deletions cut 6 bases from V and 4 bases from J, with 11 bases between. CDR1 MGHDK and CDR2 SYGVNS come from the germline V gene. The CDR3 sequence is 13 residues long. This CDR3 is CASSEEIADTQYF. CDR3 bases: TGTGCCAGCAGCGAGGAAATTGCAGATACGCAGTATTTT.

The chain recombines TRBV29-1 with TRBJ2-6; D could derive from TRBD1 or TRBD2 (5 bases each). V lost 7 bases, J lost 6 bases, and 10 bases lay in between. Germline V gene lookup returns CDR1 SQVTM and CDR2 ANQGSEA. CDR3 size: 12 residues. DNA for the CDR3: TGCAGCGCCCAAGGGACGGCCAACGTCCTGACTTTC. Protein product: CSAQGTANVLTF.

Ten or more counts support this clonotype. This CDR3 is CSARTAGHGYTF. The CDR3 region has the DNA TGCAGTGCCCGAACGGCCGGGCATGGCTACACCTTC. The chain links TRBV20-1 to TRBJ1-2; no definite D call. The CDR3 has 12 amino acids. V gave up 6 bases and J gave up 6 bases, with 14 bases separating them. Germline lookup yields CDR1 DFQATT and CDR2 SNEGSKA (reference sequence).

V usage is TRBV7-2 and J usage is TRBJ2-7; 8 bases match TRBD1. Germline lookup yields CDR1 SGHTA and CDR2 FQGNSA. The junction had 8 bases not matched to a gene; V was cut back by 5 bases and J by 2 bases. The CDR3 totals 15 residues. The CDR3 coding sequence is TGTGCCAGCAGCCTCGGGACAGGTGAGACCTACGAGCAGTACTTC. Amino acids: CASSLGTGETYEQYF.

V and J are TRBV15 and TRBJ1-1; D perhaps matches TRBD1 (6 bases). Germline V gives CDR1 LNHNV, CDR2 YYDKDF (reference sequence). The CDR3 is made up of 13 amino acids. The V gene lost 6 bases and the J gene lost 5 bases, with 13 bases spanning the gap. CDR3 in DNA: TGTGCCACCAGTAGGGGGTCGGAAACTGAAGCTTTCTTT. Its protein product is CATSRGSETEAFF.

A word on this clonotype: One junction end disagrees with the germline gene, perhaps due to a read error. The chain joins TRBV2 to TRBJ1-2, with no clear D. The germline gives CDR1 SNHLY, CDR2 FYNNEI. CDR3 size: 12 residues. CDR3 in amino acids: CAISATGDGYTF. The CDR3 bases are TGTGCCATCAGTGCCACCGGGGATGGCTACACCTTC.

The V gene is TRBV14, the J gene TRBJ2-7, with a tentative D call TRBD2 (5 bases). The CDR3 consists of 13 residues. Looked up from germline, CDR1 is SGHDN and CDR2 is FVKESK. CDR3 loop: CASSQAEESDRGV. CDR3 sequence (DNA): TGTGCCAGCAGCCAAGCCGAGGAGAGCGACCGGGGAGTT.

As DNA, the CDR3 is TGCAGTGCTAGAGATCCGGGACAGTATAATTCACCCCTCCACTTT. Its translation is CSARDPGQYNSPLHF. The rearrangement links TRBV20-1 to TRBJ1-1, with 7 bases aligning to TRBD1. TRBJ1-6 matches the DNA end more closely, so the J call is doubtful. The germline gives CDR1 DFQATT, CDR2 SNEGSKA (reference sequence). The CDR3 length is 15 residues.

This clonotype was counted ten times or more. This chain links TRBV7-3 with TRBJ2-1; 9 nucleotides align to TRBD1. This CDR3 region has 16 residues. V was clipped by 6 bases and J by 0 bases; unmatched bases: 6. Germline V gene lookup returns CDR1 SGHTA and CDR2 FQGTGA. DNA for the CDR3: TGTGCCAGCAGTCGGACAGGGGCTAGCTCCTACAATGAGCAGTTCTTC. Protein sequence: CASSRTGASSYNEQFF.

Details on this clonotype: Since a much larger clone is just one base distant, this may be a read error. The J gene is TRBJ2-3, the V gene TRBV4-3; 8 bases match TRBD2. Germline assignment: CDR1 LGHNA and CDR2 YSLEER. There are 17 residues in the CDR3. The CDR3, as DNA: TGCGCCAGCGGCCAAGATCGGATAGCGGGGTTCACAGATACGCAGTATTTT. Its protein is CASGQDRIAGFTDTQYF.

The chain is built from TRBV24-1 and TRBJ2-2; D unresolved. The V and J ends lost 11 bases and 7 bases respectively, with 16 bases between them. The CDR3 sequence is 13 residues long. The germline V gene encodes CDR1 KGHDR and CDR2 SFDVKD. The CDR3 protein is CASSVVPSGELFF. The CDR3 DNA sequence: TGTGCCAGCAGCGTAGTACCTAGCGGGGAGCTGTTTTTT.

This rearrangement joins TRBV6-6 to TRBJ1-5; D remains unclear. The germline gives CDR1 MNHNY, CDR2 SVGAGI (reference sequence). This CDR3 has 13 amino acids. The ends were cut back, 5 bases at V and 4 bases at J, with 9 bases in the middle. The DNA for the CDR3 is TGTGCCAGCAGTAGTCCGGGGAATCAGCCCCAGCATTTT. It yields the protein CASSSPGNQPQHF.